A single sample gave rise to the 5 T cell receptor beta chains below, sequenced in a study of cytomegalovirus exposure and HLA in healthy donors. Both 60 Vbeta primers and 13 Jbeta primers went into the PCR. The protocol was immunoSEQ multiplex PCR, while the TCRdb copy is restricted to in-frame clones and leaves out a portion. The sample lists 200,000 to 250,000 clones; roughly 68% were seen once. Sequenced: PBMCs. These TCRs come from a man aged 40-49 years in good health and CMV-seropositive.

The J gene is TRBJ2-3, the V gene TRBV7-3, with 8 bases matching TRBD2. The CDR3 extends over 16 amino acids. Unmatched junction bases numbered 11, after V lost 5 bases and J lost 4 bases. Germline CDR1 SGHTA, CDR2 FQGTGA. The CDR3 region is CASSPLATSVSDTQYF. The CDR3 bases are TGTGCCAGCAGCCCCCTTGCGACTAGCGTTTCAGATACGCAGTATTTT.

The chain is built from TRBV4-2 and TRBJ1-1; D gene unclear. V lost 3 bases to trimming and J lost 10 bases, with 21 bases between them. The CDR3 is 15 residues long. Germline-derived CDR1 and CDR2 are LGHNA and YNFKEQ. CDR3 nucleotide sequence: TGTGCCAGCAGCCAGACGATTGGACTTTTTCACGGAGCTTTCTTT. It yields the protein CASSQTIGLFHGAFF.

This clone was seen a handful of times. The chain couples TRBV5-1 to TRBJ2-2; a weak D match, TRBD2 (6 bases). CDR1 is SGHRS and CDR2 is YFSETQ in the germline V gene. This CDR3 is built from 15 residues. V was pared by 4 bases and J by 12 bases, with 22 bases between. Written as DNA, the CDR3 is TGCGCCAGCAGCCCGCGGAGGGCGCAGGGATCAAAGCTGTTTTTT. Its protein is CASSPRRAQGSKLFF.

The genes are TRBV7-8 and TRBJ2-6; 7 nucleotides agree with TRBD1. V gave up 2 bases and J gave up 0 bases; unmatched junction bases: 4. Germline V gene lookup returns CDR1 SGHVS and CDR2 FQNEAQ. There are 17 residues in the CDR3. The chain's CDR3 is CASSLRTGYSGANVLTF. As DNA, the CDR3 is TGTGCCAGCAGCTTAAGGACAGGTTACTCTGGGGCCAACGTCCTGACTTTC.

The chain carries TRBV29-1 and TRBJ2-7, with 9 bases fitting TRBD2. CDR1 and CDR2 (germline): SQVTM, ANQGSEA. V gave up 6 bases and J gave up 0 bases; unmatched junction bases: 6. This CDR3 is 14 amino acids long. CDR3 coding DNA: TGCAGCGTCTTTGGGACTAGCAGCTCCTACGAGCAGTACTTC. It yields the protein CSVFGTSSSYEQYF.